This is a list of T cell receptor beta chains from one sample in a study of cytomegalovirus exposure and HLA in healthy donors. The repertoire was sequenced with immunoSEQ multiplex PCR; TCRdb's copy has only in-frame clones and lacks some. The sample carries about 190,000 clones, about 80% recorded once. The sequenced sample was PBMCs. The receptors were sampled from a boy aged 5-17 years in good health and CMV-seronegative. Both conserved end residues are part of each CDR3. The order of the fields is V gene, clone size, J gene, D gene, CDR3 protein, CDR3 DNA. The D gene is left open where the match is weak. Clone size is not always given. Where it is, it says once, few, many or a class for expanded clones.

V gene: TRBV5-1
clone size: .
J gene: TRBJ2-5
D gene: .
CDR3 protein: CASSLDGETQYF
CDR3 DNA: TGCGCCAGCAGCTTGGACGGGGAGACCCAGTACTTC

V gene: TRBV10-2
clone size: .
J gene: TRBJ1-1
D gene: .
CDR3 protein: CASSETGPRNTEAFF
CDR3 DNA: TGCGCCAGCAGTGAGACAGGGCCTCGGAACACTGAAGCTTTCTTT

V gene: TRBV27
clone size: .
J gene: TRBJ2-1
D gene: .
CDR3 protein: CASSLHPGGETYNEQFF
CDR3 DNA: TGTGCCAGCAGTTTACACCCTGGCGGGGAAACCTACAATGAGCAGTTCTTC

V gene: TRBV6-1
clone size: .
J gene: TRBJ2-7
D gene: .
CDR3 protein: CASRPVGGAYEQYF
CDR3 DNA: TGTGCCAGCAGGCCTGTAGGGGGAGCCTACGAGCAGTACTTC

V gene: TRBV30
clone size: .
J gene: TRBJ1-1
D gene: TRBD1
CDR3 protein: CAWKKNRGTEAFF
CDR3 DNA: TGTGCCTGGAAGAAAAACAGGGGAACTGAAGCTTTCTTT

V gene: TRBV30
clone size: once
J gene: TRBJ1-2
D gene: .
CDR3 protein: CAWTSGSYGYTF
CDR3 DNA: TGTGCCTGGACGTCGGGTAGCTATGGCTACACCTTC

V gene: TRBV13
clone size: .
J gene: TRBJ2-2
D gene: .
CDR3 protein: CASSLGDTGSIKFTGELFF
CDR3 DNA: TGTGCCAGCAGCTTAGGAGACACGGGATCGATAAAATTCACCGGGGAGCTGTTTTTT

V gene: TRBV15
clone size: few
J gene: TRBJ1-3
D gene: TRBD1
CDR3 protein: CATSRDGQGGNTIYF
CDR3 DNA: TGTGCCACCAGCAGAGATGGACAGGGTGGAAACACCATATATTTT

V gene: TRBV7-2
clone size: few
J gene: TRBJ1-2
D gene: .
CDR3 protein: CASSPSGVNYGYTF
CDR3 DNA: TGTGCCAGCAGCCCCAGCGGGGTGAACTATGGCTACACCTTC

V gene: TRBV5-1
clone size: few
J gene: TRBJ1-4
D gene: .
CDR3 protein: CASSRGQGNEKLFF
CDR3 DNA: TGCGCCAGCAGCCGTGGCCAGGGGAACGAAAAACTGTTTTTT

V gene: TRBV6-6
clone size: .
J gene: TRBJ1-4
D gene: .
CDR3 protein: CASSYGAVTNEKLFF
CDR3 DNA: TGTGCCAGCAGTTATGGAGCGGTAACTAATGAAAAACTGTTTTTT

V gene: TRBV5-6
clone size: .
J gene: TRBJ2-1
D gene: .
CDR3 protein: CASSLDGTPYNEQFF
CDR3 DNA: TGTGCCAGCAGCTTGGATGGGACTCCCTACAATGAGCAGTTCTTC

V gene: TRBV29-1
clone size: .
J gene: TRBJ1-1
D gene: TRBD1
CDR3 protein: CSVDRGLNTEAFF
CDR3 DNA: TGCAGCGTAGACAGGGGGTTGAACACTGAAGCTTTCTTT

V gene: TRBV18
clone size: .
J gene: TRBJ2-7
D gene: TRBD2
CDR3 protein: CASSLRGSIAYEQYF
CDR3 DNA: TGTGCCAGCTCACTCCGCGGGAGTATAGCGTACGAGCAGTACTTC

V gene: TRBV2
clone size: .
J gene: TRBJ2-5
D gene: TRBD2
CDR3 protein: CASNPFSGRQQETQYF
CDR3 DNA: TGTGCCAGCAACCCCTTTAGCGGGAGGCAACAAGAGACCCAGTACTTC

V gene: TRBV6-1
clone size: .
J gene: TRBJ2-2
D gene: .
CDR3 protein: CASRTEVNTGELFF
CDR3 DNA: TGTGCCAGCAGGACGGAGGTGAACACCGGGGAGCTGTTTTTT

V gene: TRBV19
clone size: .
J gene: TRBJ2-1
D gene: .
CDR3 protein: CASSMDGSHYNEQFF
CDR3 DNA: TGTGCCAGTAGTATGGACGGGAGTCACTACAATGAGCAGTTCTTC

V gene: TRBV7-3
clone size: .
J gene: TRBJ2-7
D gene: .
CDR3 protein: CASSLSPLGSGGEQYF
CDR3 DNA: TGTGCCAGCAGCTTGAGCCCCCTGGGGTCCGGGGGCGAGCAGTACTTC

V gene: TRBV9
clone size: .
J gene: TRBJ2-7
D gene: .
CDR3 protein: CASSVGQTASYEQYF
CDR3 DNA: TGTGCCAGCAGCGTAGGGCAGACAGCCTCCTACGAGCAGTACTTC

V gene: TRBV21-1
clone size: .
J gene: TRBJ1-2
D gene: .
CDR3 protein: CASNNPRRDRGLYGYTF
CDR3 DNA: TGTGCCAGCAATAATCCGCGCCGGGACAGGGGGCTCTATGGCTACACCTTC

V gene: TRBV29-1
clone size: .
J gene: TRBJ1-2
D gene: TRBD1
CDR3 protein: CSVPEGGDGYTF
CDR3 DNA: TGCAGCGTTCCCGAAGGGGGCGATGGCTACACCTTC

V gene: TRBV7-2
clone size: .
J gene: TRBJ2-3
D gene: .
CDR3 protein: CASSLGDSLSTDTQYF
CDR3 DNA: TGTGCCAGCAGCTTGGGGGACTCTCTAAGCACAGATACGCAGTATTTT

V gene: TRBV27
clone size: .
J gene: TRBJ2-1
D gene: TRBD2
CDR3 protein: CASNIISGRAVNEQFF
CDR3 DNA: TGTGCCAGCAACATTATAAGCGGGAGGGCCGTAAATGAGCAGTTCTTC

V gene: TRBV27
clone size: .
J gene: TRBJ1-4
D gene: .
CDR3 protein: CASSLIGTTTNEKLFF
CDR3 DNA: TGTGCCAGCAGTTTAATCGGGACAACAACTAATGAAAAACTGTTTTTT

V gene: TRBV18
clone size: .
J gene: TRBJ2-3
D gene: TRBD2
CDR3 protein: CASREGGLLSTDTQYF
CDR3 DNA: TGTGCCAGCCGGGAGGGAGGCCTACTTAGCACAGATACGCAGTATTTT

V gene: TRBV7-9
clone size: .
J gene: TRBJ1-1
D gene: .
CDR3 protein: CSSSYTQGNTEAFF
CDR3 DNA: TGTTCCAGCAGCTACACACAGGGTAACACTGAAGCTTTCTTT

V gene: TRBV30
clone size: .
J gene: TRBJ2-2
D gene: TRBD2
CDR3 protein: CAWSALAGGPATGELFF
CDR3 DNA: TGTGCCTGGAGTGCTCTAGCGGGGGGGCCGGCCACCGGGGAGCTGTTTTTT

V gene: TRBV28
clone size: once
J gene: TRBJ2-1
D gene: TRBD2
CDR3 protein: CASSSIGTSGALYNEQFF
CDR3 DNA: TGTGCCAGCAGTTCAATAGGGACTAGCGGGGCCCTCTACAATGAGCAGTTCTTC

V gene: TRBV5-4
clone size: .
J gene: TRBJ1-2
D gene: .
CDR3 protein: CASSLGLTAQEDYYGYTF
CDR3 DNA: TGTGCCAGCAGCTTGGGGCTCACAGCCCAAGAAGATTACTATGGCTACACCTTC

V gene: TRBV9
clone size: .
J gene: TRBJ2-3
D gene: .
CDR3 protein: CASSVVADPSTDTQYF
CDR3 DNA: TGTGCCAGCAGCGTAGTGGCGGATCCTAGCACAGATACGCAGTATTTT

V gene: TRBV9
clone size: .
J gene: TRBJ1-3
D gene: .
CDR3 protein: CASTRGSGTPSGNTIYF
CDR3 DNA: TGTGCCAGCACCCGAGGATCCGGGACACCATCTGGAAACACCATATATTTT

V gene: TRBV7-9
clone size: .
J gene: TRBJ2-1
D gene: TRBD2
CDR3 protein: CASSLLAGGVEQFF
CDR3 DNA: TGTGCCAGCAGCTTGTTAGCGGGGGGAGTTGAGCAGTTCTTC

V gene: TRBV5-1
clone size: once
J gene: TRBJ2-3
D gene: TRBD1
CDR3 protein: CASSLGTGGSTDTQYF
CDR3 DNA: TGCGCCAGCAGCCTAGGGACAGGGGGCTCGACAGATACGCAGTATTTT

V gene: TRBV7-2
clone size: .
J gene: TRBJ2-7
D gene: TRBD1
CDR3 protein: CASSLVQGTVYEQYF
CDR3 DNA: TGTGCCAGCAGCTTAGTACAGGGGACAGTCTACGAGCAGTACTTC

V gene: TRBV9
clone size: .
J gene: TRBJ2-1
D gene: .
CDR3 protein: CATWRAGLSSYNEQFF
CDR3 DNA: TGTGCCACCTGGAGGGCGGGGCTCAGCTCCTACAATGAGCAGTTCTTC

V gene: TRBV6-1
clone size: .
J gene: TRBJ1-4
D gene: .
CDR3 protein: CASSEVYREEKLFF
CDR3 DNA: TGTGCCAGCAGTGAAGTGTACAGGGAGGAAAAACTGTTTTTT

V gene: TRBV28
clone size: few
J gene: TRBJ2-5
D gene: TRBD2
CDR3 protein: CASSLPPPPSGRRETQYF
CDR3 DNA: TGTGCCAGCAGTTTACCCCCTCCCCCTAGCGGGAGGAGAGAGACCCAGTACTTC

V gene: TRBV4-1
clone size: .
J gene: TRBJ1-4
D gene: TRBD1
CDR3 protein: CASSGGQGNEKLFF
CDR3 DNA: TGCGCCAGCAGCGGGGGACAGGGGAATGAAAAACTGTTTTTT

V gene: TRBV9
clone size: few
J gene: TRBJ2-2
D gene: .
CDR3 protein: CASSALRRGNTGELFF
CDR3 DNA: TGTGCCAGCAGCGCTTTGCGGCGGGGTAACACCGGGGAGCTGTTTTTT

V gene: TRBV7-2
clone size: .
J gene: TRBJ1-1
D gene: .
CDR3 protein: CASSLEGGGTEAFF
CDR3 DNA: TGTGCCAGCAGCTTAGAAGGGGGGGGAACTGAAGCTTTCTTT

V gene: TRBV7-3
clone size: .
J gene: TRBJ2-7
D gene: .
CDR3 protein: CASSLTPGYEQYF
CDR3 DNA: TGTGCCAGCAGCTTAACCCCCGGCTACGAGCAGTACTTC